The next 15 T cell receptor beta chains were all read from a single sample in a study of T-cell memory formation after mild COVID-19. Using its own MiXCR run on the 5' RACE reads, TCRdb lists one record per CDR3 protein. The sample carries roughly 170,000 distinct CDR3 sequences, about a fifth recorded once. Sequencing was done on a sample of PBMCs or a T cell subset sorted from them (not recorded which). These receptor sequences come from a man younger than 35 who had mild COVID-19 (a few samples of this study predate the infection). Cell type and time point are not known.

The CDR3 nucleotides read TGCAGTGCTAAGGGCTATGGCTACACCTTC. Translating it yields CSAKGYGYTF. The chain couples TRBV20-1 to TRBJ1-2; D call uncertain. The CDR3 runs to 10 residues. Germline V lookup: CDR1 DFQATT, CDR2 SNEGSKA (reference sequence). V gave up 4 bases and J gave up 4 bases, with 4 bases separating them.

V gene TRBV20-1 combines with J gene TRBJ1-6, with 11 bases that match TRBD1. Germline V gene data show CDR1 as DFQATT and CDR2 as SNEGSKA (reference sequence). Trimming at V came to 4 bases and at J to 15 bases, leaving 14 bases not matched to a gene. CDR3 length: 15 amino acids. In DNA, the CDR3 is TGCAGTGCTACCTATGATATATGGACAGGGGGCAACCTCCACTTT. It encodes CSATYDIWTGGNLHF.

A few counts support this clonotype. J is TRBJ1-2 and V is TRBV5-1; possible D gene TRBD1, 5 bases. V dropped 4 bases and J dropped 6 bases, with 16 bases sitting between them. This CDR3 region has 14 residues. The V gene's germline CDR1 is SGHRS and CDR2 YFSETQ. Here the CDR3 reads CASSGTWGVHGYTF. The DNA of the CDR3 is TGCGCCAGCAGCGGGACCTGGGGGGTCCATGGCTACACCTTC.

The sample holds a few counts of this clonotype. The CDR3 nucleotides read TGTGCCAGCAGTTTATGGCGGGGGGGCACAGATACGCAGTATTTT. It specifies CASSLWRGGTDTQYF. The V gene is TRBV12-3 or TRBV12-4, the J gene TRBJ2-3, with TRBD2 matching over 8 bases. V lost 2 bases to trimming and J lost 1 base; unmatched junction nucleotides: 2. This CDR3 has 15 residues.

V is TRBV7-2 and J is TRBJ1-6, with TRBD1 matching 9 bases. Looked up from germline, CDR1 is SGHTA and CDR2 is FQGNSA. This CDR3 comprises 15 residues. J gave up 6 bases and V 4 bases, and 4 bases lay outside the gene matches. CDR3 DNA: TGTGCCAGCAGCTGGCCGGGACAGGGTAATTCACCCCTCCACTTT. Protein: CASSWPGQGNSPLHF.

CDR3 protein: CASSWTVPTYEQYV. CDR3 in DNA: TGTGCCAGCAGCTGGACAGTCCCTACCTACGAGCAGTACGTC. The V gene is TRBV5-5, the J gene TRBJ2-7; D may be TRBD1 (6 bases). With 3 bases removed from V and 2 bases from J, the gap between germline ends came to 12 bases. The germline CDR1 and CDR2 sequences are SGHKS and YYEKEE (reference sequence). The CDR3 is 14 residues long.

The V gene is TRBV29-1, the J gene TRBJ1-1; D is uncertain. Germline CDR1 and CDR2: SQVTM and ANQGSEA. The CDR3 loop spans 11 amino acids. V lost 5 bases and J 7 bases, leaving 11 bases between the germline ends. The CDR3 here is CSVRREFEAFF. DNA for the CDR3: TGCAGCGTTCGTAGGGAATTTGAAGCTTTCTTT. The full variable domain, in which reference TRBV29-1 and TRBJ1-1 provide the parts outside the CDR3, is SAVISQKPSRDICQRGTSLTIQCQVDSQVTMMFWYRQQPGQSLTLIATANQGSEATYESGFVIDKFPISRPNLTFSTLTVSNMSPEDSSIYLCSVRREFEAFFGQGTRLTVV.

This clonotype showed up just a few times. The chain uses TRBV5-1 and TRBJ1-5; D is uncertain. The CDR3 is made up of 16 amino acids. Germline-derived CDR1 and CDR2 are SGHRS and YFSETQ. The ends were cut back, 5 bases at V and 0 bases at J, with 15 bases in the middle. CDR3 region: CASSLTGPNSNQPQHF. The CDR3 bases are TGCGCCAGCAGTTTAACGGGCCCGAATAGCAATCAGCCCCAGCATTTT.

This chain links TRBV20-1 with TRBJ1-5; 8 nucleotides align to TRBD1. Germline V gene data show CDR1 as DFQATT and CDR2 as SNEGSKA (reference sequence). The CDR3 is 15 residues long. The V and J ends lost 7 bases and 2 bases, in that order; junction bases with no gene match: 10. The CDR3 is CSVARTGIGNQPQHF. The CDR3 nucleotides are TGCAGTGTAGCTCGGACAGGGATCGGCAATCAGCCCCAGCATTTT.

The sample holds a few counts of this clonotype. The rearrangement links TRBV27 to TRBJ2-7, with D possibly being TRBD2 (6 bases). CDR1 is MNHEY, CDR2 SMNVEV, per germline (reference sequence). Trimming cost V 4 bases and J 7 bases, with 11 bases left between them. The length of the CDR3 is 12 residues. The CDR3 is CASSSKAGEQYV. The CDR3, as DNA: TGTGCCAGCAGTTCTAAGGCGGGGGAGCAGTACGTC.

Here the CDR3 reads CASSQALGQETQYF. DNA of the CDR3: TGTGCCAGCAGCCAAGCTTTGGGACAAGAGACCCAGTACTTC. The V and J genes are TRBV3-1 and TRBJ2-5, with D hard to call. With 1 base removed from V and 2 bases from J, the gap between germline ends came to 8 bases. CDR3 length: 14 amino acids. Germline V gene data show CDR1 as LGHDT and CDR2 as YNNKEL (reference sequence).

The chain couples TRBV11-2 to TRBJ2-7, with a possible D match to TRBD1 (5 bases). V gave up 0 bases and J gave up 9 bases, with 15 bases separating them. The germline gives CDR1 SGHAT, CDR2 FQNNGV. The CDR3 runs 14 residues. The CDR3 DNA reads TGTGCCAGCAGCTTAGAGTGGGTGAGACAGTGGCAGTACTTC. Its protein product is CASSLEWVRQWQYF.

This clonotype was seen a handful of times. This rearrangement joins TRBV27 to TRBJ1-1; unclear D gene. CDR3 size: 14 residues. Trimming cost V 2 bases and J 1 base, with 8 bases left between them. In germline, CDR1 is MNHEY, CDR2 SMNVEV (reference sequence). The CDR3 here is CASSLKPGNTEAFF. The CDR3 DNA reads as TGTGCCAGCAGTTTAAAGCCAGGGAACACTGAAGCTTTCTTT.

The chain links TRBV6-5 to TRBJ2-7; 9 bases map to TRBD1. V lost 0 bases and J lost 8; bases outside the gene matches: 8. CDR3 length equals 15 residues. Per germline, CDR1 MNHEY and CDR2 SVGAGI. The CDR3 DNA is TGTGCCAGCAGTTACTCGGGACAGGGCGGATTAAAGCAGTACTTC. The encoded protein is CASSYSGQGGLKQYF.

This chain uses TRBV20-1 with TRBJ1-5; maybe TRBD1 (6 bases). Trimming left V 1 base short and J 7 bases short, with 11 bases between. The CDR3 has 13 residues. Germline V gene data show CDR1 as DFQATT and CDR2 as SNEGSKA (reference sequence). CDR3 nucleotide sequence: TGCAGTGCTAGAGCAGGGGTCGGCCAGCCCCAGCATTTT. The encoded protein is CSARAGVGQPQHF.